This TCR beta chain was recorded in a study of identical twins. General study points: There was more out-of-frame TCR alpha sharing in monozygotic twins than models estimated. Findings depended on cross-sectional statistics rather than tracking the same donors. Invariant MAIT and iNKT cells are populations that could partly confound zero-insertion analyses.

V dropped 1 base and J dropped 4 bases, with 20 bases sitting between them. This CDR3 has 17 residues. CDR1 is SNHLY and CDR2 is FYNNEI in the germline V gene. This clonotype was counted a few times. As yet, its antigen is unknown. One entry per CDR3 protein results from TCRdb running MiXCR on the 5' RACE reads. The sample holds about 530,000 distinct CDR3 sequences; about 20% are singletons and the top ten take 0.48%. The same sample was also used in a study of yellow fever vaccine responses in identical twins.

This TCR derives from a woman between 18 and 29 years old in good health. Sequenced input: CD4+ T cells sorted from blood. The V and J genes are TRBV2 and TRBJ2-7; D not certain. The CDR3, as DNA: TGTGCCAGCAGTGAAGAGGCGGTCTTACCAACCCCGTACGAGCAGTACTTC. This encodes CASSEEAVLPTPYEQYF.